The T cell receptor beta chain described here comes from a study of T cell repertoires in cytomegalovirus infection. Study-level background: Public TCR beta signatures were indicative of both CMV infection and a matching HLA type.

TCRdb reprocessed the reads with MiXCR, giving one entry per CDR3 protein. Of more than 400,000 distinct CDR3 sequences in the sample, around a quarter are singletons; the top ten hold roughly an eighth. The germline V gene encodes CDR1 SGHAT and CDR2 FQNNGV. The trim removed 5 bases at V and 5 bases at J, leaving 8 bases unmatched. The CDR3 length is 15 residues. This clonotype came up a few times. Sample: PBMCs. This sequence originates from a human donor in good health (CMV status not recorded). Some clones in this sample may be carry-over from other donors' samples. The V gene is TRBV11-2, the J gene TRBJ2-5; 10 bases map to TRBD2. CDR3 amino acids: CASSKLAGFLETQYF. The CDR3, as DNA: TGTGCCAGCAGCAAACTAGCGGGATTCTTGGAGACCCAGTACTTC.